The clone carrying this T cell receptor beta chain was picked up many times. Regions amplified from RNA transcripts were the TCR beta CDR3 regions. A set of HTBI primers served as the primers for a first-round RT-PCR of the TCR CDR3. TCRdb re-analysed the multiplex PCR reads in MiXCR, keeping a single row per CDR3 protein. Of 550,000 to 800,000 distinct CDR3 sequences listed, roughly 15% were seen once; the top ten hold over 7.5%. The record originates from a study of T cells in Graves' hyperthyroidism and ophthalmopathy. Germline V CDR1 and CDR2: MNHNY, SVGAGI (reference sequence). There are 15 residues in the CDR3. Germline trimming cut 2 bases from V and 2 bases from J; bases unmatched to any gene: 3. Using over 8.5 ml of fresh peripheral blood, PBMCs were prepared.

The sequenced material came from blood. The V gene is TRBV6-6, the J gene TRBJ2-5, with 9 nucleotides matching TRBD2. The TCR comes from a man in his late teens or twenties with Graves' hyperthyroidism. The CDR3 spells CASSYLSGGQETQYF. The CDR3 DNA follows: TGTGCCAGCAGTTACCTTAGCGGGGGTCAAGAGACCCAGTACTTC.